Presented here are 3 T cell receptor beta chains from one specimen sequenced in a study of a mutant IDH1 vaccine in newly diagnosed glioma. Stated time point: week 5, during vaccination. Doses comprised 300 ug of mutant IDH1 20-mer peptide each, plus topical imiquimod. The assay was immunoSEQ multiplex PCR, and TCRdb's table has in-frame clones only and misses some. The sample has around 49,000 clones; about three quarters are singletons. Their target antigens are unknown. The sample here was PBMCs, taken from a glioma patient whose treatment included an IDH1 peptide vaccine. These TCRs come from a middle-aged man with glioma.

There are a few counts of this clone. This chain uses TRBV28 with TRBJ1-5, with a tentative D call TRBD1 (6 bases). The CDR3 is 14 residues long. Germline CDR1 and CDR2: MDHEN and SYDVKM. V was cut by 5 bases and J by 3 bases, with 11 bases left in between. The CDR3 sequence is CASSLGQFNQPQHF. As DNA, the CDR3 is TGTGCCAGCAGTCTCGGACAGTTCAATCAGCCCCAGCATTTT.

This chain joins TRBV6-1 and TRBJ2-7, with TRBD1 matching over 9 bases. Per the germline V gene, CDR1 is MNHNS and CDR2 is SASEGT. V lost 3 bases to trimming and J lost 3 bases; unmatched junction nucleotides: 0. The CDR3 contains 13 residues. The CDR3 spells CASSEDRGYEQYF. The DNA for the CDR3 is TGTGCCAGCAGTGAGGACAGGGGCTACGAGCAGTACTTC.

In this sample, this clone turned up a few times. This chain connects TRBV5-5 to TRBJ1-1; D remains ambiguous. CDR3 length equals 16 residues. Germline assignment: CDR1 SGHKS and CDR2 YYEKEE (reference sequence). V lost 1 base to trimming and J lost 3 bases, with 16 bases between them. This CDR3 is CASSLSLPRRYTEAFF. The CDR3 DNA sequence: TGTGCCAGCAGCTTGTCCCTCCCCCGGAGATACACTGAAGCTTTCTTT.